The sample holds many counts of the clone carrying this T cell receptor beta chain. Antigen specificity is unknown. These data belong to a study of blood T cells in healthy people across ages. Overall study findings and caveats: Underestimates were what the diversity estimates from one million T cells were considered to be. Long-lived donors carried more naive CD4+ cells and greater diversity than aged donors.

The CDR3 has 16 residues. The trim removed 9 bases at V and 4 bases at J, leaving 11 bases unmatched. CDR1 and CDR2 from the germline V gene are KGHDR and SFDVKD. The second PCR ran about 6 to 11 cycles with a sample-barcoded 5' primer and J-beta primers. TCRdb recomputed calls from the 5' RACE reads with MiXCR, one row per CDR3 protein. The sample lists 1.5 million to 2 million distinct CDR3 sequences, over 25% seen once, with 7.7% in the top ten. The TCR was taken from a woman aged 25 to 39 in good health. V gene TRBV24-1 combines with J gene TRBJ2-6, with 7 bases fitting TRBD1. Sequencing was performed on blood. CDR3 bases: TGTGCCACCCCGGGTCCTACAGGGGTCGGGGCCAACGTCCTGACTTTC. Its translation is CATPGPTGVGANVLTF.